This T cell receptor (beta chain) was identified in a study of shared clonotypes between healthy human individuals. Only in-frame clones appear in the TCRdb table, and some are missing; sequencing was by immunoSEQ multiplex PCR. The repertoire holds over 850,000 clones, with about 84% as singletons. Trimming stripped 4 bases from V and 5 bases from J, with 11 bases between. Germline CDR1 MNHNS, CDR2 SASEGT. The CDR3 spans 13 residues. The chain joins TRBV6-1 to TRBJ1-2; a weak D match, TRBD1 (5 bases). The specimen sequenced was memory CD4+ T cells from PBMCs. The subset was: CD45RA-negative fraction. This sequence was found in a man aged 18-30 years in good health. Some clones in this sample may be carry-over from other donors' samples. The chain's CDR3 is CASSGYRQYGYTF. DNA for the CDR3: TGTGCCAGCAGTGGGTATCGACAGTATGGCTACACCTTC.